This TCR beta chain came from a study of long-term antiretroviral therapy in people with HIV. Study context: First collections came about a decade before the 2015 immediate-ART recommendation. Study-wide points: Whereas controls had wider CDR3 length ranges, HIV repertoires had narrower ones. The data indicate that diversity increased after ART but remained below transplant donor controls. Every time point showed a repertoire led by clones expanded before ART.

Running of the v3.0 immunoSEQ assay took place at survey level. Repertoires were generated with immunoSEQ multiplex PCR, while TCRdb's copy carries only in-frame clones and drops some. The table has about 18,000 clones, 79% seen once; the top ten hold roughly 6.7%. A remark on this clone: What it recognizes is unknown. Other DNA variants within this sample encode the same CDR3.

There are 13 residues in the CDR3. Germline assignment: CDR1 MNHEY and CDR2 SMNVEV (reference sequence). Trimming at V came to 5 bases and at J to 7 bases, leaving 7 bases not matched to a gene. Sequenced material: unsorted PBMCs, taken at the start of antiretroviral therapy, before treatment. The chain combines TRBV27 with TRBJ2-7; 8 nucleotides match TRBD2. The source of this sequence is a man aged 18 to 30 with HIV. The CDR3 DNA reads as TGTGCCAGCAGTCACACATTAGCGGGGGAGCAGTACTTC. It specifies CASSHTLAGEQYF.